The 25 T cell receptor beta chains reported below all come from one sample, sequenced in a study of T cells in tumors after PD-1 blockade. Generated by immunoSEQ multiplex PCR, the TCRdb table keeps only in-frame clones and is missing some. The sample carries roughly 20,000 clones, around 85% recorded once. The sequencing used PBMCs, collected after anti-PD-1 therapy. These receptors all stem from a human donor with advanced basal cell or squamous cell carcinoma (not recorded which).

The rearrangement links TRBV7-9 to TRBJ2-7; D remains ambiguous. V was clipped by 6 bases and J by 3 bases, with 9 bases between them. The germline V gene has CDR1 SEHNR and CDR2 FQNEAQ (reference sequence). This CDR3 is 12 amino acids long. Here the CDR3 DNA reads TGTGCCAGCAGTACAGCCCTCTACGAGCAGTACTTC. Its protein product is CASSTALYEQYF.

The rearrangement links TRBV6-1 to TRBJ2-3; no definite D call. The ends were cut back, 1 base at V and 0 bases at J, with 8 bases in the middle. The CDR3 has 15 amino acids. Germline CDR1 MNHNS, CDR2 SASEGT. CDR3 sequence reads: CASSEVVLSTDTQYF. CDR3 nucleotides: TGTGCCAGCAGTGAAGTGGTACTTAGCACAGATACGCAGTATTTT.

The rearrangement uses TRBV5-4 and TRBJ1-2; maybe TRBD1 (5 bases). CDR1 and CDR2 from the germline V gene are SGHNT and YYREEE (reference sequence). CDR3 length: 14 amino acids. Between the trimmed V and J ends, which lost 6 bases and 8 bases, there was a span of 20 bases. This CDR3 reads CASTPGTGDWGYTF. The CDR3 DNA reads TGTGCCAGCACCCCCGGGACGGGTGATTGGGGCTACACCTTC.

This clone was detected once. This rearrangement joins TRBV2 to TRBJ2-2; possibly TRBD1 or TRBD2 for D (6 bases each). The V gene's germline CDR1 is SNHLY and CDR2 FYNNEI. V gave up 2 bases and J gave up 1 base, with 11 bases separating them. The CDR3 length is 16 residues. This chain's CDR3 is CASSEWGARNTGELFF. CDR3 nucleotides: TGTGCCAGCAGTGAATGGGGGGCACGGAACACCGGGGAGCTGTTTTTT.

The chain carries TRBV3-1 (or the pseudogene TRBV3-2) and TRBJ1-5, with D unresolved. Trimming shortened V by 1 base and J by 4 bases, and 2 bases separated the two germline ends. The germline CDR1 and CDR2 sequences are LGHDT and YNNKEL (reference sequence). The CDR3 is made up of 12 amino acids. CDR3 loop: CASSQVNQPQHF. CDR3 in DNA: TGTGCCAGCAGCCAAGTTAATCAGCCCCAGCATTTT.

This clone showed up just a few times. This sequence joins TRBV2 and TRBJ1-5; D ambiguous. The V end lost 5 bases, the J end lost 0 bases, and 11 bases lay between the germline ends. Germline V gene data show CDR1 as SNHLY and CDR2 as FYNNEI. The CDR3 loop spans 15 amino acids. This chain's CDR3 is CASSKSGYSNQPQHF. The CDR3 bases are TGTGCCAGCAGTAAATCAGGATATAGCAATCAGCCCCAGCATTTT.

In nucleotides, the CDR3 is TGTGCCAGCAGCAAAGCGCGGCAGATACAAGAGACCCAGTACTTC. Its translation: CASSKARQIQETQYF. V and J are TRBV21-1 and TRBJ2-5; the tabulated D call, TRBD2, remains unverified against the DNA. TRBV21-1 is reported as a pseudogene. CDR3 size: 15 residues.

The chain recombines TRBV6-1 with TRBJ1-3; D not certain. The ends were cut back, 2 bases at V and 0 bases at J, with 2 bases in the middle. From germline, CDR1 is MNHNS and CDR2 SASEGT. This CDR3 region has 13 residues. The CDR3 DNA follows: TGTGCCAGCAGTGAATACTCTGGAAACACCATATATTTT. This encodes CASSEYSGNTIYF.

V usage is TRBV28 and J usage is TRBJ2-6; D unresolved. This CDR3 is built from 13 residues. The V gene's germline CDR1 is MDHEN and CDR2 SYDVKM. With 3 bases removed from V and 2 bases from J, the gap between germline ends came to 2 bases. The CDR3 nucleotides are TGTGCCAGCAGTTTTCCTGGGGCCAACGTCCTGACTTTC. Its translation is CASSFPGANVLTF.

The chain recombines TRBV28 with TRBJ2-7; D is unclear. This CDR3 has 15 amino acids. CDR1 is MDHEN and CDR2 is SYDVKM in the germline V gene. The ends were cut back, 1 base at V and 6 bases at J, with 16 bases in the middle. CDR3 region: CASSLSVRIPSEQYF. The CDR3 bases are TGTGCCAGCAGTTTATCAGTCAGAATTCCGTCCGAGCAGTACTTC.

The rearrangement joins TRBV6-5 to TRBJ2-7; D is possibly TRBD2 (6 bases). The CDR3 has 13 amino acids. The V end lost 4 bases, the J end lost 2 bases, and 9 bases lay between the germline ends. Germline CDR1 and CDR2: MNHEY and SVGAGI. The CDR3 loop reads CASSSGVTYEQYF. CDR3 coding DNA: TGTGCCAGCAGTTCGGGAGTAACCTACGAGCAGTACTTC.

This clone occurred once. The chain couples TRBV7-6 to TRBJ2-7, with no clear D. Germline CDR1 reads SGHVS; CDR2 reads FNYEAQ. V lost 5 bases, J lost 3 bases, and 20 bases lay in between. This CDR3 spans 16 amino acids. The CDR3 region is CASSPEPDRPIYEQYF. The CDR3 DNA sequence: TGTGCCAGCAGCCCCGAACCGGACCGACCCATCTACGAGCAGTACTTC.

CDR3 coding DNA: TGTGCCAGCAGCCCTAGTGGAGGGGGTCTATATTCACCCCTCCACTTT. Its protein is CASSPSGGGLYSPLHF. The J gene is TRBJ1-6, the V gene TRBV9; weak D call: TRBD1 (6 bases). CDR1 is SGDLS and CDR2 is YYNGEE in the germline V gene. The length of the CDR3 is 16 residues. Trimming cost V 4 bases and J 8 bases, with 19 bases left between them.

The J gene is TRBJ2-7, the V gene TRBV15; 9 bases map to TRBD2. The junction had 13 bases not matched to a gene; V was cut back by 5 bases and J by 5 bases. Per germline, CDR1 LNHNV and CDR2 YYDKDF (reference sequence). CDR3 size: 16 residues. In nucleotides, the CDR3 is TGTGCCACCAGCTCCCGGCGCAAAGCGGGAGGAGACGAGCAGTACTTC. It is translated as CATSSRRKAGGDEQYF. Full variable domain (rest looked up from reference TRBV15 and TRBJ2-7): DAMVIQNPRYQVTQFGKPVTLSCSQTLNHNVMYWYQQKSSQAPKLLFHYYDKDFNNEADTPDNFQSRRPNTSFCFLDIRSPGLGDTAMYLCATSSRRKAGGDEQYFGPGTRLTVT.

CDR3 in amino acids: CASSLDRAGVRETQYF. The DNA of the CDR3 is TGTGCCAGCAGCTTAGATAGGGCGGGAGTAAGAGAGACCCAGTACTTC. J is TRBJ2-5 and V is TRBV11-3; 7 nucleotides match TRBD2. CDR1 and CDR2 from the germline V gene are SGHNT and YENEEA. With 0 bases clipped from V and 4 bases from J, the junction kept 8 bases outside the gene matches. There are 16 residues in the CDR3.

V gene TRBV21-1 combines with J gene TRBJ1-2. TRBV21-1 is a pseudogene segment. The CDR3 consists of 11 residues. CDR3 loop: CASSKARLYTF. CDR3 nucleotide sequence: TGTGCCAGCAGCAAAGCGCGCCTGTACACCTTC.

The V gene is TRBV2, the J gene TRBJ2-1, with D unclear. Trimming cost V 8 bases and J 6 bases, with 11 bases left between them. CDR1 SNHLY and CDR2 FYNNEI come from the germline V gene. CDR3 length equals 12 residues. The CDR3 is CASLWVSNEQFF. The CDR3 DNA is TGTGCCAGCCTCTGGGTGAGCAATGAGCAGTTCTTC.

The chain is built from TRBV2 and TRBJ2-6, with D tentatively TRBD1 (6 bases). The V gene's germline CDR1 is SNHLY and CDR2 FYNNEI. This CDR3 comprises 16 residues. V gave up 7 bases and J gave up 2 bases, with 15 bases separating them. CDR3 amino acids: CASTRDNYPGANVLTF. CDR3 DNA sequence: TGTGCCAGCACCAGGGACAACTACCCTGGGGCCAACGTCCTGACTTTC.

This clone showed up just once. CDR3 nucleotides: TGTGCCAGCAGCTTGATCCCAGGGACAGGAGAAGAGACCCAGTACTTC. It encodes CASSLIPGTGEETQYF. The chain uses TRBV5-5 and TRBJ2-5; 8 nucleotides align to TRBD1. CDR1 and CDR2 from the germline V gene are SGHKS and YYEKEE (reference sequence). The CDR3 extends over 16 amino acids. V dropped 1 base and J dropped 3; count of bases not matched to a gene: 8.

The chain links TRBV5-5 to TRBJ1-5, with 9 bases aligning to TRBD1. The J segment lost 3 bases and the V segment lost 0 bases, leaving 10 bases of the junction unmatched. Germline CDR1 is SGHKS and CDR2 is YYEKEE (reference sequence). This CDR3 is 18 amino acids long. This CDR3 reads CASSLAGGQGSYNQPQHF. The CDR3 nucleotides are TGTGCCAGCAGCTTGGCCGGGGGACAGGGTTCCTACAATCAGCCCCAGCATTTT.

Here the CDR3 DNA reads TGTGCCAGCAGTTACTCCGGGACATCGAACACTGAAGCTTTCTTT. It specifies CASSYSGTSNTEAFF. The gene calls are TRBV6-5 and TRBJ1-1; a weak D match, TRBD1 (6 bases). The CDR3 totals 15 residues. Germline CDR1 and CDR2: MNHEY and SVGAGI. The V gene lost 0 bases and the J gene lost 1 base, with 9 bases spanning the gap.

The chain employs TRBV7-7 and TRBJ2-1; 9 bases agree with TRBD2. This CDR3 contains 17 residues. The V gene end was trimmed by 5 bases and the J gene end by 7 bases; junction bases not matched to a gene: 15. The germline gives CDR1 SSHAT, CDR2 FNYEAQ (reference sequence). The CDR3 is CASSPTPVASGINEQFF. The CDR3 nucleotides are TGTGCCAGCAGCCCTACCCCAGTGGCTAGCGGGATAAATGAGCAGTTCTTC.

The chain uses TRBV19 and TRBJ1-1; D call uncertain. The CDR3 has 16 amino acids. Germline values: CDR1 LNHDA, CDR2 SQIVND (reference sequence). V was cut by 2 bases and J by 1 base, with 14 bases left in between. Here the CDR3 reads CASSIYGIGGNTEAFF. The CDR3 bases are TGTGCCAGTAGTATATACGGCATTGGAGGGAACACTGAAGCTTTCTTT.

This rearrangement joins TRBV14 to TRBJ2-1, with D possibly matching TRBD2 (5 bases). V lost 1 base and J 14 bases, leaving 15 bases between the germline ends. From germline, CDR1 is SGHDN and CDR2 FVKESK. The length of the CDR3 is 13 residues. Here the CDR3 reads CASSQGLTGKEFF. The CDR3 coding sequence is TGTGCCAGCAGCCAAGGTCTGACGGGGAAGGAGTTCTTC.

CDR3 amino acids: CASILGTQETQYF. The CDR3 DNA sequence: TGTGCCAGCATCCTGGGAACCCAAGAGACCCAGTACTTC. J is TRBJ2-5 and V is TRBV12-3 or TRBV12-4; D is unresolved. V shed 7 bases and J shed 1 base, with 10 bases lying between them. The CDR3 extends over 13 amino acids.